This note documents a single T cell receptor (beta chain) sequence. From the multiplex PCR reads, TCRdb called clonotypes with MiXCR, one entry per CDR3 protein. The table lists 33,000 or so distinct CDR3 sequences, 63% of them singletons. From germline, CDR1 is SNHLY and CDR2 FYNNEI. V was cut by 3 bases and J by 6 bases, with 4 bases left in between. This CDR3 has 11 amino acids. The sample is drawn from a study of breast tumors, draining lymph nodes, adjacent tissues. J is TRBJ2-3 and V is TRBV2; no clear D gene. The sequenced material came from breast tumor tissue. This sequence was found in a female donor with breast cancer. Some clones in this sample may be carry-over from other donors' samples. CDR3 loop: CASSDHDTQYF. The CDR3 DNA follows: TGTGCCAGCAGTGATCACGATACGCAGTATTTT.